This T cell receptor beta chain derives from a study of cytomegalovirus exposure and HLA in healthy donors. Overall study results and limits: For presence/absence analyses, sequencing depth was assumed to be roughly uniform across donors.

The CDR3 totals 15 residues. V dropped 4 bases and J dropped 6 bases, with 19 bases sitting between them. Germline CDR1 LNHDA, CDR2 SQIVND (reference sequence). The PCR was carried out with 60 Vbeta primers and 13 Jbeta primers. Clones were sequenced by immunoSEQ multiplex PCR, and TCRdb holds only the in-frame ones, with some missing. The sample includes roughly 130,000 clones, 70% to 75% of them seen just once. To note about this clone: Its antigen is currently unknown.

This chain links TRBV19 with TRBJ2-7; D unclear. The sequenced sample consisted of PBMCs. The receptor comes from a woman aged 40-49 years in good health and CMV-seropositive. CDR3 bases: TGTGCCAGTAGTACGACTGGCCGCGGTAGAGCCGAGCAGTACTTC. Translation: CASSTTGRGRAEQYF.